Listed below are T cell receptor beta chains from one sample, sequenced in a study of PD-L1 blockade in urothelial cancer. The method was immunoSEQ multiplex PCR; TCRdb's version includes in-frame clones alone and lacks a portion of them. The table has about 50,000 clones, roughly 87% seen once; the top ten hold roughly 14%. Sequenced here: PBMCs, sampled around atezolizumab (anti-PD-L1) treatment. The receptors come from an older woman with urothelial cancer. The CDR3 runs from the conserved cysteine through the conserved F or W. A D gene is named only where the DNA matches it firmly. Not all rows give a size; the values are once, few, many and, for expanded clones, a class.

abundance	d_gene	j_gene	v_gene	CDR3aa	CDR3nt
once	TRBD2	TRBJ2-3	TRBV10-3	CAISEAGSGEGQYF	TGTGCCATCAGTGAGGCGGGAAGCGGGGAGGGGCAGTATTTT
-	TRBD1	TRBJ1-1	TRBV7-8	CASSFRGRGTEAFF	TGTGCCAGCAGCTTCAGGGGGCGCGGCACTGAAGCTTTCTTT
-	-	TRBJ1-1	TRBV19	CASSLPGDNTEAFF	TGTGCCAGTAGTCTCCCGGGAGATAACACTGAAGCTTTCTTT
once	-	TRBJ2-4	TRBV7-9	CASSHRDTPSIQYF	TGTGCCAGCAGCCACCGGGACACACCGAGCATTCAGTACTTC
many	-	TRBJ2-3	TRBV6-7	CASSYSPGLSTDTQYF	TGTGCCAGCAGTTACTCCCCTGGACTTAGCACAGATACGCAGTATTTT
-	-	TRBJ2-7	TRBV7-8	CASSLALGRRITRGNEQYF	TGTGCCAGCAGCTTAGCGCTCGGTCGGCGGATCACACGGGGGAACGAGCAGTACTTC
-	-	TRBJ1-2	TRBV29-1	CSVGSSGYTF	TGCAGCGTTGGAAGCTCTGGCTACACCTTC
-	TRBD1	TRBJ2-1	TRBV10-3	CAIRETGQGYNEQFF	TGTGCCATCAGGGAAACGGGACAGGGCTACAATGAGCAGTTCTTC
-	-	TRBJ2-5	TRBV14	CASSQFISSETQYF	TGTGCCAGCAGCCAATTTATTTCTTCAGAGACCCAGTACTTC
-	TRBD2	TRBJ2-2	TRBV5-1	CASSLDGSGGGPTGELFF	TGCGCCAGCAGCTTGGATGGATCGGGCGGGGGACCCACCGGGGAGCTGTTTTTT
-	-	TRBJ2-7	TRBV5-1	CASSFIGGYEQYF	TGCGCCAGCAGCTTTATCGGGGGCTACGAGCAGTACTTC
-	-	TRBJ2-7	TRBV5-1	CASSSGTGGGQYF	TGCGCCAGCAGCAGCGGGACAGGTGGGGGGCAGTACTTC
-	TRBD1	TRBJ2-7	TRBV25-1	CASSVTGGFYEQYF	TGTGCCAGCAGTGTTACAGGGGGCTTCTACGAGCAGTACTTC
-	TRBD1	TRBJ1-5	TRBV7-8	CASSSQLMDRGSNQPQHF	TGTGCCAGCAGCTCCCAACTGATGGACAGGGGAAGCAATCAGCCCCAGCATTTT
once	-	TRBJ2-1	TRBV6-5	CASSSTVGAGEQFF	TGTGCCAGCAGTTCCACCGTGGGGGCCGGTGAGCAGTTCTTC
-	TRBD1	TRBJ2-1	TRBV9	CASSRGQVQSDEQFF	TGTGCCAGCAGCAGAGGACAGGTACAGTCGGATGAGCAGTTCTTC
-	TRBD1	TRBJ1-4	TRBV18	CASSSPGTGRNQREKLFF	TGTGCCAGCTCATCGCCCGGGACAGGAAGAAACCAGCGGGAAAAACTGTTTTTT
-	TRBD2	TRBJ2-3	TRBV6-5	CASSYSTSGGTDTQYF	TGTGCCAGCAGTTACTCGACTAGCGGGGGGACAGATACGCAGTATTTT
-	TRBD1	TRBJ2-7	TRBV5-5	CASSFAGTGNYEQYF	TGTGCCAGCAGCTTCGCCGGGACAGGGAACTACGAGCAGTACTTC
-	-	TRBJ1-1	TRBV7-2	CASSQSTEAFF	TGTGCCAGCAGCCAGTCCACTGAAGCTTTCTTT
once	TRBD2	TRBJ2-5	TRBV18	CASSPLGSGGPVGQYF	TGTGCCAGCTCACCACTTGGCAGCGGGGGACCTGTGGGCCAGTACTTC
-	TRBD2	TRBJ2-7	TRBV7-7	CASSLWRESPQHEQYF	TGTGCCAGCAGCTTATGGCGGGAGAGTCCCCAGCACGAGCAGTACTTC
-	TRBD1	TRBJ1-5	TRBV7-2	CASSRTGFGNQPQHF	TGTGCCAGCAGCCGGACAGGGTTTGGCAATCAGCCCCAGCATTTT
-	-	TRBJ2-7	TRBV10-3	CAISESGEAVTYEQYF	TGTGCCATCAGTGAGTCTGGAGAAGCGGTAACCTACGAGCAGTACTTC
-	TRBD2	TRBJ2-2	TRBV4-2	CASSQGHLAGGLHGELFF	TGTGCCAGCAGCCAAGGACACCTAGCGGGGGGGCTTCACGGGGAGCTGTTTTTT
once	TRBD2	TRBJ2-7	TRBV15	CATSTRTRGIYEQYF	TGTGCCACCAGCACTCGGACTAGAGGGATCTACGAGCAGTACTTC
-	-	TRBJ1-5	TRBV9	CASSARQDNQPQHF	TGTGCCAGCTCCGCCCGACAGGACAATCAGCCCCAGCATTTT
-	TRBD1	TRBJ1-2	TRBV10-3	CAISESTGNGYTF	TGTGCCATCAGTGAGTCGACAGGGAATGGCTACACCTTC
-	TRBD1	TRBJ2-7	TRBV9	CASSVDRVPYEQYF	TGTGCCAGCAGCGTGGACAGGGTCCCCTACGAGCAGTACTTC
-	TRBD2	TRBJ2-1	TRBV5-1	CASSLYGSGSSYNEQFF	TGCGCCAGCAGCTTGTACGGTAGCGGGAGCTCCTACAATGAGCAGTTCTTC
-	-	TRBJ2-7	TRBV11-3	CASSLRAGPSYEQYF	TGTGCCAGCAGCTTACGTGCGGGACCCTCCTACGAGCAGTACTTC
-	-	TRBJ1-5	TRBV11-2	CASSQDSRTAQHF	TGTGCCAGCAGCCAGGACAGCCGTACGGCCCAGCATTTT
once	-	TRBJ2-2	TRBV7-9	CASSSGAGELFF	TGTGCCAGCAGCTCGGGGGCCGGGGAGCTGTTTTTT